The clone carrying this T cell receptor beta chain was seen more than once but under ten times. The Seattle patients, enrolled during active infection, were followed longitudinally. Original processing methods: Amplification from reference gene primers served as the basis for estimated nucleated cell counts. Sequencing was performed with immunoSEQ multiplex PCR; in TCRdb, only in-frame clones are kept and a portion is missing. The V and J calls and the clone size are those of that table, but D and trimming were determined from the DNA. The repertoire holds over 100,000 clones, with around 87% as singletons. The data originate from a study of blood T cell repertoires in COVID-19. The wider study: COVID-19 samples from acute and convalescent phases originated in the United States, Italy and Spain. T cells, B-cell-depleted T cells, or PBMCs provided the cDNA or gDNA that served as material.

The V segment lost 5 bases and the J segment 4 bases; nucleotides outside the gene matches: 5. Germline V lookup: CDR1 SGHAT, CDR2 FQNNGV. The CDR3 extends over 14 amino acids. The receptor was isolated from a woman aged 45-59 years with COVID-19, enrolled during active disease. V is TRBV11-2 and J is TRBJ1-5; 7 nucleotides agree with TRBD1. What was sequenced was peripheral blood. Written as DNA, the CDR3 is TGTGCCAGCAGCCTGACAGGGACGAATCAGCCCCAGCATTTT. Protein sequence: CASSLTGTNQPQHF.